This T cell receptor (beta chain) derives from a study of cytomegalovirus exposure and HLA in healthy donors. General observations from the study: A missense variant in DCLRE1C was later tied to TCR beta V- and J-gene trimming. A later analysis reportedly found fewer N-insertions in an Asian-associated ancestry cluster than the roughly 670-donor mean. According to the study, 180 or so TCR beta chains were cytomegalovirus-associated.

Likely unrecorded immune exposures existed in these nominally healthy donors. Both 60 Vbeta primers and 13 Jbeta primers went into the PCR. Profiling relied on immunoSEQ multiplex PCR, and the TCRdb table lists in-frame clones only, not all of them. The table includes about 92,000 clones, roughly 71% detected once. The CDR3 runs 14 residues. V shed 2 bases and J 7 bases; nucleotides not matched to a gene: 4. CDR1 is GTSNPN, CDR2 SVGIG, per germline (reference sequence). With respect to this clone: Its specificity is unknown.

This chain links TRBV30 with TRBJ1-6, with TRBD1 matching 8 bases. The sequenced sample was PBMCs. The origin of this receptor is a man aged 45-65 years in good health and CMV-seronegative. As DNA, the CDR3 is TGTGCCTGGAGTCTGACAGGGGTCAATTCACCCCTCCACTTT. Amino acid sequence: CAWSLTGVNSPLHF.